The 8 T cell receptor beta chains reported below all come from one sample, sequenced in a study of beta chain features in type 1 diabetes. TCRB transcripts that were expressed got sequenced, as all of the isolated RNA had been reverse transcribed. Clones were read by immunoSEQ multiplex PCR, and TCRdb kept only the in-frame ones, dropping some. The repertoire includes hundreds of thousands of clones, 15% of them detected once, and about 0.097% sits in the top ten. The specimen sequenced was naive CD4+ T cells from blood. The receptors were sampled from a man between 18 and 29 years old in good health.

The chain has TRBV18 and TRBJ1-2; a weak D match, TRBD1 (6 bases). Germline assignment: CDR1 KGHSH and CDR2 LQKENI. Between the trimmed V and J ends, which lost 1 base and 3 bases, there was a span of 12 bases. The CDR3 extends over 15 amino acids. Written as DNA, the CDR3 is TGTGCCAGCTCACCACTCCCACAGGGTGACTATGGCTACACCTTC. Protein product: CASSPLPQGDYGYTF.

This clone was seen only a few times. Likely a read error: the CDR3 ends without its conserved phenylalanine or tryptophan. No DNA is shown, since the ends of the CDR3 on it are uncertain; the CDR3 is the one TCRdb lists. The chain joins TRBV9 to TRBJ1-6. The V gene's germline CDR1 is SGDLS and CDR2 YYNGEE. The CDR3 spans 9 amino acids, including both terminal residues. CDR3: CASSEFPGS.

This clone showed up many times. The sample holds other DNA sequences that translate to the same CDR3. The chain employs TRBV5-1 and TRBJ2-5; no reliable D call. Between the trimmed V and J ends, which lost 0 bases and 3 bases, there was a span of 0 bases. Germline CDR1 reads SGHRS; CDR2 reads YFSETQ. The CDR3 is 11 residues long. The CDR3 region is CASSLEETQYF. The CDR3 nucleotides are TGCGCCAGCAGCTTGGAAGAGACCCAGTACTTC.

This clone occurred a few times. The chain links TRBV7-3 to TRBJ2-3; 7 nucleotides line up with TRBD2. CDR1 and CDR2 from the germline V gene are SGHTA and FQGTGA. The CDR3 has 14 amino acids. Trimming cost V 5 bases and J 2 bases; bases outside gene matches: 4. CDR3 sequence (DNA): TGTGCCAGCAGCCCAGCGGGGCACACAGATACGCAGTATTTT. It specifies CASSPAGHTDTQYF.

The CDR3 region is CASSLSRDFQETQYF. The CDR3, as DNA: TGTGCCAGCAGCTTATCCCGGGACTTCCAAGAGACCCAGTACTTC. The gene calls are TRBV7-3 and TRBJ2-5; D is perhaps TRBD2 (6 bases). This CDR3 has 15 amino acids. The germline gives CDR1 SGHTA, CDR2 FQGTGA. V lost 2 bases to trimming and J lost 1 base, with 11 bases between them.

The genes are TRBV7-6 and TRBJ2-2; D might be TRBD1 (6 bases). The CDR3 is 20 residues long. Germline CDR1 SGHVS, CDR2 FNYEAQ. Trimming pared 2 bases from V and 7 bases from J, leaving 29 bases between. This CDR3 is CASSLTPPKFKATGFGELFF. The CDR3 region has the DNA TGTGCCAGCAGCTTAACACCCCCTAAGTTCAAGGCCACAGGGTTCGGGGAGCTGTTTTTT.

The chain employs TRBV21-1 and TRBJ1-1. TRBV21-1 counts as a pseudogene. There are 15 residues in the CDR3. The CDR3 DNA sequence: TGTGCCAGCAGCACCCCTGGGACTCAGAACACTGAAGCTTTCTTT. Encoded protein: CASSTPGTQNTEAFF.

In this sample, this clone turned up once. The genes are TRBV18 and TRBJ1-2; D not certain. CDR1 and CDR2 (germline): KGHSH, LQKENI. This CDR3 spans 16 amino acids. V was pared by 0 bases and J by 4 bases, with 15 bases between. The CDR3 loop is CASSPPSGKPSYGYTF. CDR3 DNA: TGTGCCAGCTCACCACCTTCGGGGAAACCCTCCTATGGCTACACCTTC.